This TCR beta chain was sequenced in a study of T cells after yellow fever vaccination. Study results and caveats: It was the secondary response that reached its peak faster, day 5 versus 15, but it was weaker. The booster response re-showed most primary clones: 96% CD4, 88% CD8.

The sample holds many counts of this clonotype. Its target is not known. By 5'RACE template switching, TCR cDNA was produced, with a universal primer site and UMIs added in the process. TCRdb ran MiXCR on the 5' RACE reads and lists one entry per CDR3 protein. The sample lists about 160,000 distinct CDR3 sequences; about 7% were seen once. Sequencing used CD4+ T cells sorted from PBMCs, obtained less than 6 days after the first yellow fever vaccination. The TCR was taken from a man between 18 and 35 years old who received the YFV17D yellow fever vaccine.

The CDR3 reads CASSLGRERANEKLFF. The DNA for the CDR3 is TGCGCCAGCAGCTTGGGCAGGGAACGGGCTAATGAAAAACTGTTTTTT. The chain has TRBV5-1 and TRBJ1-4, with D tentatively TRBD1 (5 bases). Germline loops: CDR1 SGHRS, CDR2 YFSETQ. CDR3 size: 16 residues. Trimming left V 0 bases short and J 3 bases short, with 12 bases between.